This T cell receptor beta chain is from a study of cytomegalovirus exposure and HLA in healthy donors. Background on the study: Of all 400 or so donors who were genotyped, roughly 83% belonged to the Caucasian-associated ancestry cluster.

About this clone: Other DNA variants within this sample encode the same CDR3.

The PCR had 60 Vbeta and 13 Jbeta primers. The method was immunoSEQ multiplex PCR; TCRdb's version includes in-frame clones alone and lacks a portion of them. Here the sample spans some 150,000 clones, about two thirds being singletons. Trimming took 6 bases from V and 5 from J; bases not matched to a gene: 3. In germline, CDR1 is MNHNS, CDR2 SASEGT. This CDR3 contains 13 residues. The sample comprised PBMCs. The clonotype originates from a woman aged 25-40 years in good health and CMV-seronegative. The chain employs TRBV6-1 and TRBJ1-4; 7 positions agree with TRBD1. The CDR3 DNA is TGTGCCAGCAGAGGGACAGCGAATGAAAAACTGTTTTTT. It translates to CASRGTANEKLFF.